The present entry profiles one TCR beta chain with its context. As originally analysed: From reference gene primer amplification, estimates of nucleated cell counts were derived. Generated by immunoSEQ multiplex PCR, the TCRdb table keeps only in-frame clones and is missing some. D and trimming come from the DNA, and the V and J calls and clone size come from that table. This table holds a few hundred thousand clones, roughly 90% found once. The data stem from a study of blood T cell repertoires in COVID-19. The wider study: Sample material is recorded as cDNA or gDNA derived from T cells, B-cell-depleted T cells, or PBMCs.

CDR1 and CDR2 from the germline V gene are KGHSH and LQKENI. Trimming cost V 4 bases and J 5 bases; bases outside gene matches: 5. The CDR3 length is 14 residues. The Seattle patients, enrolled during active infection, were followed longitudinally. The chain uses TRBV18 and TRBJ1-5; 7 bases agree with TRBD1. This clonotype was sampled from a woman in her twenties or thirties with COVID-19, enrolled during active disease. Sequencing input: peripheral blood. CDR3 loop: CASSLGTVDQPQHF. For the CDR3, the DNA is TGTGCCAGCTCACTTGGGACAGTAGATCAGCCCCAGCATTTT.